In this sample, the clone carrying this T cell receptor beta chain turned up a few times. Germline assignment: CDR1 LGHNT and CDR2 FRNRAP. The trim removed 1 base at V and 5 bases at J, leaving 9 bases unmatched. CDR3 size: 16 residues. Repertoires were generated with immunoSEQ multiplex PCR, while TCRdb's copy carries only in-frame clones and drops some. Among 40,000 or so clones listed, about 85% were seen once. The data were taken from a study of blood T cell repertoires in COVID-19. Overall study context: The study drew acute and convalescent COVID-19 samples from the United States, Italy and Spain. Sources were T cells, B-cell-depleted T cells, or PBMCs; the material itself was cDNA or gDNA.

The TCR was taken from a human donor in a cohort sampled during active COVID-19. Sequencing was carried out using peripheral blood. The gene calls are TRBV12-5 and TRBJ2-5, with 8 bases that match TRBD2. DNA of the CDR3: TGTGCTAGTGGTTTGGCACTCGGGGGGGCTGGCGAGACCCAGTACTTC. This codes for CASGLALGGAGETQYF.